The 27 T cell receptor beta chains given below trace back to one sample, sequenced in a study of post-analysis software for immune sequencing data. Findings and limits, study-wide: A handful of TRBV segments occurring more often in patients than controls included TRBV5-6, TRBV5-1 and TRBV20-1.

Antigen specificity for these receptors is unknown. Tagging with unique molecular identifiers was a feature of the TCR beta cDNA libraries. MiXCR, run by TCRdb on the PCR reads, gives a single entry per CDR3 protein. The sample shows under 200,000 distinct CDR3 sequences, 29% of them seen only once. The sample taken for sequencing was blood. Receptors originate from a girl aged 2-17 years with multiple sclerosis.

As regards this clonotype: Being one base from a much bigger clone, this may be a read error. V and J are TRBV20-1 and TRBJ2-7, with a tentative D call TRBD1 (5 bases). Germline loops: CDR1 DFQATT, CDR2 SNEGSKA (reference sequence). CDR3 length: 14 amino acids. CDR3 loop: CSATLSGFSYERYF. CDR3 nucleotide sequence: TGCAGTGCTACGTTGTCAGGGTTTTCCTACGAGCGGTACTTC.

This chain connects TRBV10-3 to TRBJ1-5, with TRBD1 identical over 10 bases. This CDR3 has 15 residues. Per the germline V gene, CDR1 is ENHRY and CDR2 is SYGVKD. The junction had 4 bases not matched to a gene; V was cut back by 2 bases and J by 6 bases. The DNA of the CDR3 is TGTGCCATCAGTGAGGACAGGGGGCCGGGTCAGCCCCAGCATTTT. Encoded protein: CAISEDRGPGQPQHF.

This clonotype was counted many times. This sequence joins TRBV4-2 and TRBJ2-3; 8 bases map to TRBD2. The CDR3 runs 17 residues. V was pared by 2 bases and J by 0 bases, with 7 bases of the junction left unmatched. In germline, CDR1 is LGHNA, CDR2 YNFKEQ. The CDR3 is CASSQPGLAASTDTQYF. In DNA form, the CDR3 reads TGTGCCAGCAGCCAACCCGGACTAGCAGCTAGCACAGATACGCAGTATTTT.

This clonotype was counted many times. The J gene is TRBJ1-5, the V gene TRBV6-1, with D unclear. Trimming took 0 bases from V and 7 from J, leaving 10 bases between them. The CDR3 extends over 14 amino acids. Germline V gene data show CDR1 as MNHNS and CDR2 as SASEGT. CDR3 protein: CASSEATLPQPQHF. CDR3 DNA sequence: TGTGCCAGCAGTGAAGCGACACTCCCCCAGCCCCAGCATTTT.

CDR3 sequence: CSARKSSGATYEQYF. CDR3 nucleotides: TGCAGTGCTAGAAAAAGTAGCGGGGCTACCTACGAGCAGTACTTC. The rearrangement joins TRBV20-1 to TRBJ2-7; TRBD2 agrees at 8 bases. V lost 2 bases, J lost 2 bases, and 8 bases stayed unmatched. This CDR3 contains 15 residues. The V gene's germline CDR1 is DFQATT and CDR2 SNEGSKA (reference sequence).

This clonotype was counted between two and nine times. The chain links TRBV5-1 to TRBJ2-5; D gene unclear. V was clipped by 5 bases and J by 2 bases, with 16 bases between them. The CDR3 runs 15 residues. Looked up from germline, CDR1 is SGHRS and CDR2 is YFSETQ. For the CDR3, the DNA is TGCGCCAGCAGTCAGGAGCACCAGCAGCAAGAGACCCAGTACTTC. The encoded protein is CASSQEHQQQETQYF.

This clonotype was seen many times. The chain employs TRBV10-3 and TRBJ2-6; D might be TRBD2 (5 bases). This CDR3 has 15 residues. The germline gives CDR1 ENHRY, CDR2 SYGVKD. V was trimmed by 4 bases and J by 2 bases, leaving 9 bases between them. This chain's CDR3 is CAISATGAGANVLTF. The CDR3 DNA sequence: TGTGCCATCAGTGCCACCGGGGCTGGGGCCAACGTCCTGACTTTC.

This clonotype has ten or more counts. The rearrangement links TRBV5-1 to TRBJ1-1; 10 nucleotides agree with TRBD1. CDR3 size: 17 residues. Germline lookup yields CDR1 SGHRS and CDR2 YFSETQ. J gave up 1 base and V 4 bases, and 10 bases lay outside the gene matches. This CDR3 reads CASSHSPGQGSNTEAFF. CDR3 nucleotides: TGCGCCAGCAGCCACAGCCCGGGACAGGGGTCGAACACTGAAGCTTTCTTT.

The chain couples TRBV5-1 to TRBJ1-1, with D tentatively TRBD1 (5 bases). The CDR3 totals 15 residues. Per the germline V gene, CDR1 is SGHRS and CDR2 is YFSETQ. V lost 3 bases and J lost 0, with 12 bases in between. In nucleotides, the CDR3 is TGCGCCAGCAGCTCGGGACTCCTCATGAACACTGAAGCTTTCTTT. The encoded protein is CASSSGLLMNTEAFF.

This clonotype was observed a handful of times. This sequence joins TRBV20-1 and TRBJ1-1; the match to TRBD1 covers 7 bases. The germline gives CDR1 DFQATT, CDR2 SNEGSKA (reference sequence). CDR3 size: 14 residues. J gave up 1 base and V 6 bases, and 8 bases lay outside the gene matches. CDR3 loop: CSAPGGGPNTEAFF. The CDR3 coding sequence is TGCAGTGCCCCAGGGGGGGGCCCGAACACTGAAGCTTTCTTT.

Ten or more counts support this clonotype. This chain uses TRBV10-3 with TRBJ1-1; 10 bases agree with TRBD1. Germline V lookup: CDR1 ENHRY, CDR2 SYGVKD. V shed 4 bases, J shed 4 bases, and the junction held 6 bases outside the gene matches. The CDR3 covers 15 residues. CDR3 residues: CAISAGTGARTEAFF. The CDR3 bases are TGTGCCATCAGTGCCGGGACAGGGGCGCGCACTGAAGCTTTCTTT.

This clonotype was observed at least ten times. CDR3 DNA sequence: TGTGCCAGCAGTTTAAACCAGGGGGGAGCCTACGAGCAGTACTTC. It specifies CASSLNQGGAYEQYF. The V and J genes are TRBV28 and TRBJ2-7; D perhaps matches TRBD1 (7 bases). Trimming removed 2 bases from V and 2 bases from J, with 13 bases in between. The CDR3 has 15 residues. Germline V gives CDR1 MDHEN, CDR2 SYDVKM.

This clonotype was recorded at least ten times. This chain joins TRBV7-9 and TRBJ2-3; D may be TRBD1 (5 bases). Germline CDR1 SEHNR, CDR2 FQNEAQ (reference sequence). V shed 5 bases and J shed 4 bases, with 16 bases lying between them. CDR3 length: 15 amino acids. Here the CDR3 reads CASSPDSSSADTQYF. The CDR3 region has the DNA TGTGCCAGCAGCCCCGACAGCAGCAGTGCAGATACGCAGTATTTT.

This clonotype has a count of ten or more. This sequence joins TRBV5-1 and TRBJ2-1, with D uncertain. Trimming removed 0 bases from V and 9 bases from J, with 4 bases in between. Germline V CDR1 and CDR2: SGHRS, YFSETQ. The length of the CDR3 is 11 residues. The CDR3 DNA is TGCGCCAGCAGCTTGGGGGTTGAGCAGTTCTTC. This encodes CASSLGVEQFF. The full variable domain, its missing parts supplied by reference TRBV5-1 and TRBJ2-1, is KAGVTQTPRYLIKTRGQQVTLSCSPISGHRSVSWYQQTPGQGLQFLFEYFSETQRNKGNFPGRFSGRQFSNSRSEMNVSTLELGDSALYLCASSLGVEQFFGPGTRLTVL.

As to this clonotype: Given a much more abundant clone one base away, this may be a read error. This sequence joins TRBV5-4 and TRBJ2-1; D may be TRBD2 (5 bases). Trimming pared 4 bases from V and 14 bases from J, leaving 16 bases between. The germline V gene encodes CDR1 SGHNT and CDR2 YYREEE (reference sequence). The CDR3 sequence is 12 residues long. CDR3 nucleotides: TGTGCCAGCAGCCTTCCAGCGGAGTCGGAGTTCTTC. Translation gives CASSLPAESEFF.

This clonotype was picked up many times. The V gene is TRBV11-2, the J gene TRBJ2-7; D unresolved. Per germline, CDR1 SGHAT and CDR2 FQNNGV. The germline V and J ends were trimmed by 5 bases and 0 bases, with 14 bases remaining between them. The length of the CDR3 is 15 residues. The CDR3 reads CASSPQSIYSYEQYF. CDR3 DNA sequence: TGTGCCAGCAGCCCCCAGTCCATCTACTCCTACGAGCAGTACTTC.

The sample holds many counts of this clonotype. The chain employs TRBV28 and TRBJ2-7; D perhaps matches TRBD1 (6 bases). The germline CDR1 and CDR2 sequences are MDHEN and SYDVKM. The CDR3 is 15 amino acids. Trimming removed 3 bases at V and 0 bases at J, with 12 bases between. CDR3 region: CASSFQGYSSYEQYF. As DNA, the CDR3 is TGTGCCAGCAGTTTCCAGGGGTATAGCTCCTACGAGCAGTACTTC.

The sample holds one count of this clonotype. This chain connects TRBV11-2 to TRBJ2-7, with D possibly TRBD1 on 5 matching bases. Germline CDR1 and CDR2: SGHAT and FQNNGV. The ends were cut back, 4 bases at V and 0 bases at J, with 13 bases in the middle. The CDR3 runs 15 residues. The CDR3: CASSSPHGASYEQYF. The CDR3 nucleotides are TGTGCCAGCAGCTCCCCCCATGGGGCCTCCTACGAGCAGTACTTC. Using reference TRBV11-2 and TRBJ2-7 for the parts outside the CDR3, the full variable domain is EAGVAQSPRYKIIEKRQSVAFWCNPISGHATLYWYQQILGQGPKLLIQFQNNGVVDDSQLPKDRFSAERLKGVDSTLKIQPAKLEDSAVYLCASSSPHGASYEQYFGPGTRLTVT.

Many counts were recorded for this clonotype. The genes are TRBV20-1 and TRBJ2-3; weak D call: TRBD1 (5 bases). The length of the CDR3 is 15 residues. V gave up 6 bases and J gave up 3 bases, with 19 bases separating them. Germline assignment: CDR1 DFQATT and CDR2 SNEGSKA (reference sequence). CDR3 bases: TGCAGTGCCCAGAACCGTGGCAGGGCAACAGATACGCAGTATTTT. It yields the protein CSAQNRGRATDTQYF.

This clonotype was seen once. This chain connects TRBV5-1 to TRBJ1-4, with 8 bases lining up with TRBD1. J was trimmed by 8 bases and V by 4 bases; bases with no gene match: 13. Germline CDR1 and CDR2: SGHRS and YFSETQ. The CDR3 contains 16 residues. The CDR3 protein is CASSRPGGTGEEKLFF. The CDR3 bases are TGCGCCAGCAGCCGGCCTGGAGGGACAGGTGAAGAAAAACTGTTTTTT.

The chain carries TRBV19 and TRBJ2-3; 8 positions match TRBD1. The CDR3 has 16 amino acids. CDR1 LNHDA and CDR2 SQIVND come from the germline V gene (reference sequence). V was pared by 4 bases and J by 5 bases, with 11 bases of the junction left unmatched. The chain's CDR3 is CASSRPTGELVDTQYF. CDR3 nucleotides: TGTGCCAGTAGTAGGCCGACAGGGGAATTGGTAGATACGCAGTATTTT.

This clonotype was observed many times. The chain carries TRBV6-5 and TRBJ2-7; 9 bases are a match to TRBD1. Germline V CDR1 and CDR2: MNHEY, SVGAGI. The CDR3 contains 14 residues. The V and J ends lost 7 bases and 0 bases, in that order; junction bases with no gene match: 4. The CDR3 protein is CASTGTGSSYEQYF. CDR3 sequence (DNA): TGTGCCAGCACCGGGACAGGGAGCTCCTACGAGCAGTACTTC.

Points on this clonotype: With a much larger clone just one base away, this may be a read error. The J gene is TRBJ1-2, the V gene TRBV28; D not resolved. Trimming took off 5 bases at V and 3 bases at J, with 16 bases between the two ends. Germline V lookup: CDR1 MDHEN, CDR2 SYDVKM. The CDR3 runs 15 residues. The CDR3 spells CASSDPAGDHYGYTF. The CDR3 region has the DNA TGTGCCAGCAGTGACCCAGCAGGCGATCACTATGGCTACACCTTC.

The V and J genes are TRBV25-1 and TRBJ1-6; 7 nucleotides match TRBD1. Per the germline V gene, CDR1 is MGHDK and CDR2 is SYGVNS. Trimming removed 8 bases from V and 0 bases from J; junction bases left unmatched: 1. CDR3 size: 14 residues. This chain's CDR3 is CASGTDSYNSPLHF. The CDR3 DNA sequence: TGTGCCAGCGGGACAGACTCCTATAATTCACCCCTCCACTTT.

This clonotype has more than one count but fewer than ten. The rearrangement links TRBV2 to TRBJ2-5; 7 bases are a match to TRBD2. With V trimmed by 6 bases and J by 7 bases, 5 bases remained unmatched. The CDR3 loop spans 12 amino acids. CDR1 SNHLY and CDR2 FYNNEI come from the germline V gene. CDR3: CASRTPGGTQYF. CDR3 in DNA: TGTGCCAGCAGGACCCCGGGAGGGACCCAGTACTTC. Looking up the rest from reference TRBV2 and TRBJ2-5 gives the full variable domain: EPEVTQTPSHQVTQMGQEVILRCVPISNHLYFYWYRQILGQKVEFLVSFYNNEISEKSEIFDDQFSVERPDGSNFTLKIRSTKLEDSAMYFCASRTPGGTQYFGPGTRLLVL.

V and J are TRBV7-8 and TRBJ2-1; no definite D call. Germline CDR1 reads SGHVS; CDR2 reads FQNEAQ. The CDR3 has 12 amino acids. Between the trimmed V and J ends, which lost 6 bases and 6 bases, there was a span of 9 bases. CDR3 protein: CASSPILNEQFF. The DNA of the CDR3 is TGTGCCAGCAGTCCAATTCTCAATGAGCAGTTCTTC.

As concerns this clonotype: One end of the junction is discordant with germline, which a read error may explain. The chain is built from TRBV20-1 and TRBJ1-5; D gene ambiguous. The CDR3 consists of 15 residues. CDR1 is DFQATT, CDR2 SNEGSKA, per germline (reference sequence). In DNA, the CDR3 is TGCAGTACTAGAGCCTCCCAGGACCGCAATCAGCCCCAGCATTTT. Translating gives CSTRASQDRNQPQHF.